This T cell receptor (beta chain) appears in the sequencing data of a study of control samples from healthy donors and cancer patients (dated by TCRdb to the early 2020s). A remark on this clone: Which antigen it targets is not known. Per-nucleotide qualities are absent, and no much larger clonotype sits a single base away.

The germline ends are 8 bases apart after V is trimmed by 1 base and J by 6 bases. Taken from the germline V gene (reference sequence), the CDR1 and CDR2 loops are LGHDT and YNNKEL. The cysteine opens and the phenylalanine closes a CDR3 of 13 amino acids. Kept here is only the CDR3 DNA, which spans 39 bases and is read in frame from base 1. Library generation was performed with the immunoSEQ multiplex PCR assay. What TCRdb holds here is the immuneACCESS table cut down to in-frame rearrangements. Part of the clones is not present; checked against another copy, under half of the missing clones reflect an unresolved V gene, and the others are unexplained. The sample table contains approximately 220,000 clones; only one count was recorded for about 94% of them. In total, the top ten clones hold approximately 1.5% of the sample.

Sequencing used blood. Recombination connected TRBV3-1 (or the pseudogene TRBV3-2) to TRBJ2-3, with the D gene not clear enough to name. The clonotype comes from a man in his fifties in good health. The DNA reads TGTGCCAGCAGCCAAGCCACGTGGGATACGCAGTATTTT. This yields the protein CASSQATWDTQYF.